This TCR beta chain was sequenced during a study of blood T cell repertoires in COVID-19. For the study at large: Collection of acute and convalescent COVID-19 samples took place in the United States, Italy and Spain.

Clones were sequenced by immunoSEQ multiplex PCR, and TCRdb holds only the in-frame ones, with some missing. The sample includes some 320,000 clones, about 88% of them seen just once. This clonotype was sampled from a man aged 55 to 70 who had recovered from COVID-19. Specimen: PBMCs or T cells enriched from blood (not recorded which).

CDR3: CAIQGGRGETQYF. Written as DNA, the CDR3 is TGTGCCATACAAGGAGGCAGGGGTGAGACCCAGTACTTC. The chain joins TRBV10-3 to TRBJ2-5; perhaps TRBD1 as D (6 bases). Germline CDR1 ENHRY, CDR2 SYGVKD. This CDR3 has 13 amino acids. V was cut by 9 bases and J by 5 bases, with 16 bases left in between.